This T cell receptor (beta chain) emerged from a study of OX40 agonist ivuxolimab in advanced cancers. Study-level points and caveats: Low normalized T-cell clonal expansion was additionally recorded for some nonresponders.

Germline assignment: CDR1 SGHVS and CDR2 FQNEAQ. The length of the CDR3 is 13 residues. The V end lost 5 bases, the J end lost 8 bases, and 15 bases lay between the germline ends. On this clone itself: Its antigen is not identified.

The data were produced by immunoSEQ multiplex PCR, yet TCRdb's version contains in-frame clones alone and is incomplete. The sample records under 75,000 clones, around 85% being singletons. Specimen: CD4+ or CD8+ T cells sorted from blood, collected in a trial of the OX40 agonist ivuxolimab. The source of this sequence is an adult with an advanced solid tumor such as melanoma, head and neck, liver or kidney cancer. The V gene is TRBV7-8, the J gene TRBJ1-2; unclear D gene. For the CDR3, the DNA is TGTGCCAGCAGCCCGGTGGGAGAGTGGGGCTACACCTTC. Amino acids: CASSPVGEWGYTF.